Listed below are T cell receptor beta chains from one sample, sequenced in a study of T cell responses to AZD1222 COVID-19 vaccine. The table came from immunoSEQ multiplex PCR; TCRdb's copy has only in-frame clones and leaves some out. The sample lists 180,000 or so clones, more than 85% occurring once. This specimen consisted of peripheral blood, obtained on day 0 of AZD1222 vaccination. All receptors derive from an adult in good health. Each CDR3 is given with its conserved first and last residue. A D gene is named only where the DNA matches it firmly. Size tells how often a clone was seen (once, few, many) or the class of an expanded clone, and some rows leave it out.

DNA: TGTGCCAGCAGTGATAGGGCAGGGGGCGACTATGGCTACACCTTC
CDR3: CASSDRAGGDYGYTF
length: 15
J: TRBJ1-2
D: TRBD1
size: NA
V: TRBV2

DNA: TGTGCCAGTAGCCTCAGACAGGGGGCGAATTCACCCCTCCACTTT
CDR3: CASSLRQGANSPLHF
length: 15
J: TRBJ1-6
D: TRBD1
size: NA
V: TRBV19

DNA: TGTGCCAGCACATGGGACACCCGCTATGGCTACACCTTC
CDR3: CASTWDTRYGYTF
length: 13
J: TRBJ1-2
D: NA
size: NA
V: TRBV12-3/TRBV12-4

DNA: TGTGCCACCAGCAGAGCGAACCAGGGCAGGCGCACTGAAGCTTTCTTT
CDR3: CATSRANQGRRTEAFF
length: 16
J: TRBJ1-1
D: NA
size: few
V: TRBV15

DNA: TGTGCCAGTAGTATCCAGGGTTGGAATCAGCCCCAGCATTTT
CDR3: CASSIQGWNQPQHF
length: 14
J: TRBJ1-5
D: NA
size: NA
V: TRBV19

DNA: TGTGCCAGCAGCTTGGGACAGGGAGGTGAAGCTTTCTTT
CDR3: CASSLGQGGEAFF
length: 13
J: TRBJ1-1
D: TRBD1
size: NA
V: TRBV5-4

DNA: TGTGCCAGCAGCGAGGTCGGTGAGCAGTTCTTC
CDR3: CASSEVGEQFF
length: 11
J: TRBJ2-1
D: NA
size: NA
V: TRBV3-1/TRBV3-2

DNA: TGTGCCAGCAGTTTCGGCATGAACACTGAAGCTTTCTTT
CDR3: CASSFGMNTEAFF
length: 13
J: TRBJ1-1
D: NA
size: NA
V: TRBV27

DNA: TGTGCCAGCTCACCCCCGGCCCCAACCGGGGAGCTGTTTTTT
CDR3: CASSPPAPTGELFF
length: 14
J: TRBJ2-2
D: NA
size: NA
V: TRBV18

DNA: TGTGCCTGGAGCACAGGGTGGGACGAGCAGTACTTC
CDR3: CAWSTGWDEQYF
length: 12
J: TRBJ2-7
D: NA
size: NA
V: TRBV30

DNA: TGCGCCAGCAGCCCGGGATTTACGGCGGGAGGGCCTTACGAGCAGTACTTC
CDR3: CASSPGFTAGGPYEQYF
length: 17
J: TRBJ2-7
D: TRBD2
size: NA
V: TRBV5-1

DNA: TGTGCCAGCAGCCAAGATGGCTCCCTACCTGAAAAACTGTTTTTT
CDR3: CASSQDGSLPEKLFF
length: 15
J: TRBJ1-4
D: NA
size: few
V: TRBV3-1/TRBV3-2

DNA: TGTGCCAGCACTTTTGTTGGGCGTAAGAACTATGGCTACACCTTC
CDR3: CASTFVGRKNYGYTF
length: 15
J: TRBJ1-2
D: NA
size: NA
V: TRBV13

DNA: TGTGCCAGTAAGGTCGGGACAGGCAGGGAAGCTTTCTTT
CDR3: CASKVGTGREAFF
length: 13
J: TRBJ1-1
D: TRBD1
size: NA
V: TRBV19

DNA: TGTGCCAGCAGTTTAGCGCAAGATTCACCCCTCCACTTT
CDR3: CASSLAQDSPLHF
length: 13
J: TRBJ1-6
D: NA
size: NA
V: TRBV12-3/TRBV12-4

DNA: TGTGCCAGCAGCTTCCGGGACAGGGGGCAGAAGCAGTACTTC
CDR3: CASSFRDRGQKQYF
length: 14
J: TRBJ2-7
D: TRBD1
size: NA
V: TRBV5-6

DNA: TGTGCCAGCAGTCGGGACAGCGACACTGAAGCTTTCTTT
CDR3: CASSRDSDTEAFF
length: 13
J: TRBJ1-1
D: TRBD1
size: few
V: TRBV12-3/TRBV12-4